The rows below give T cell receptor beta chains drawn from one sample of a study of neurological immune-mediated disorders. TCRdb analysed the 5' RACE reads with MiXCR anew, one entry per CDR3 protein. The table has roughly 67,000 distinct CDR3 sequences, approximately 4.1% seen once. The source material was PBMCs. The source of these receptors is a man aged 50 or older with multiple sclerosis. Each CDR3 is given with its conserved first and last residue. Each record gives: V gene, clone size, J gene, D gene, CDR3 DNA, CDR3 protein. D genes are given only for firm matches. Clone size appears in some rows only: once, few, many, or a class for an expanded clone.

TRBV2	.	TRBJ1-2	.	TGTGCCAGCAGTGATTTCAACTATGGCTACACCTTC	CASSDFNYGYTF
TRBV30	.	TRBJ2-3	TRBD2	TGTGCCTGGAGTGGTGGACTAGCGGAGGCAGATACGCAGTATTTT	CAWSGGLAEADTQYF
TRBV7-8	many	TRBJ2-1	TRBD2	TGTGCCAGCAGCTTAGAACTAGCGGGGGAAGGTAATGAGCAGTTCTTC	CASSLELAGEGNEQFF
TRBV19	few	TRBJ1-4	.	TGTGCCAGTAGTATCAGGGACTATAATGAAAAACTGTTTTTT	CASSIRDYNEKLFF
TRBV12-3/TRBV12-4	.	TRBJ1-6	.	TGTGCCAGCAGTTTACGCCCTATTAATTCACCCCTCAACTTT	CASSLRPINSPLNF
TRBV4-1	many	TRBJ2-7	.	TGCGCCAGCAGTCCCCTTAAATTGAACTACGAGCAGTACTTC	CASSPLKLNYEQYF
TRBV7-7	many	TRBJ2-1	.	TGTGCTAGCAGCTTAGCGGCGGGCAATGAGCAGTTCTTC	CASSLAAGNEQFF
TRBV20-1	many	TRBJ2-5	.	TGCAGTGCTAGAACCTCGGGGGTTCCGGAGACCCAGTACTTC	CSARTSGVPETQYF
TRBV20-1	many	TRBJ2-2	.	TGCAGTGCTAGACTCTTAGCCCCCTTAAACACCGGGGAGCTGTTTTTT	CSARLLAPLNTGELFF
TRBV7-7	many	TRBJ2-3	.	TGTGCCAGCAGCTTTCGAGGGCCCACAGATACGCAGTATTTT	CASSFRGPTDTQYF
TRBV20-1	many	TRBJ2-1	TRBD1	TGCAGTGCTAGAGTCCAAAGGGGGCGCTTATACAATGAGCAGTTCTTC	CSARVQRGRLYNEQFF